One sample yielded the 3 T cell receptor beta chains listed below, sequenced in a study of memory CD8 T cells in hepatitis C reinfection. Time point here: late/post reinfection, 12 to 24 weeks after detection. No in vitro expansion preceded TCR sequencing of the sorted cells. The table came from immunoSEQ multiplex PCR; TCRdb's copy has only in-frame clones and leaves some out. The sample gives about 43,000 clones, about 91% of which show up once; 0.72% is in the top ten. The material sequenced was naive CD8+ T cells sorted from blood. Every receptor here comes from a man aged 18 to 35 with hepatitis C virus infection.

The chain uses TRBV29-1 and TRBJ2-2; a possible D gene is TRBD2 (6 bases). The V gene's germline CDR1 is SQVTM and CDR2 ANQGSEA. This CDR3 is built from 13 residues. Trimming cost V 3 bases and J 1 base, with 6 bases left between them. The CDR3 loop is CSVERENTGELFF. In DNA form, the CDR3 reads TGCAGCGTTGAGCGGGAGAACACCGGGGAGCTGTTTTTT.

V and J are TRBV6-5 and TRBJ2-1, with 11 bases matching TRBD2. Unmatched junction bases numbered 2, after V lost 0 bases and J lost 4 bases. The CDR3 has 16 amino acids. Germline V lookup: CDR1 MNHEY, CDR2 SVGAGI. In DNA, the CDR3 is TGTGCCAGCAGTTACTCGACTAGCGGGACATACAATGAGCAGTTCTTC. As protein: CASSYSTSGTYNEQFF.

The rearrangement uses TRBV4-3 and TRBJ1-4; D is uncertain. The CDR3 has 18 residues. With 0 bases removed from V and 0 bases from J, the gap between germline ends came to 14 bases. Germline V gene sequence: CDR1 LGHNA, CDR2 YSLEER. DNA for the CDR3: TGCGCCAGCAGCCAAGATTTTCCCCAGGTTGCAACTAATGAAAAACTGTTTTTT. Residues: CASSQDFPQVATNEKLFF.